The 23 T cell receptor beta chains reported below all come from one sample, sequenced in a study of blood T cell repertoires in COVID-19. Method: immunoSEQ multiplex PCR; TCRdb's copy keeps in-frame clones and lacks some. The repertoire holds over 15,000 clones, with 85% to 90% as singletons. Sequenced sample: peripheral blood. These receptors were taken from a woman aged 80 or over with COVID-19, enrolled during active disease.

J is TRBJ2-1 and V is TRBV24-1; a possible D gene is TRBD1 (6 bases). V was shortened by 5 bases and J by 7 bases, with 14 bases between the two germline ends. The germline V gene encodes CDR1 KGHDR and CDR2 SFDVKD. There are 14 residues in the CDR3. DNA for the CDR3: TGTGCCACCAGTGGGGCAGGGGCCCTGAATGAGCAGTTCTTC. This encodes CATSGAGALNEQFF.

The chain is built from TRBV24-1 and TRBJ2-1; D not resolved. Trimming took 4 bases from V and 4 from J, leaving 7 bases between them. The CDR3 covers 13 residues. Germline V gene sequence: CDR1 KGHDR, CDR2 SFDVKD. CDR3 sequence reads: CATSDSTYNEQFF. CDR3 coding DNA: TGTGCCACCAGTGACTCTACTTACAATGAGCAGTTCTTC.

V gene TRBV5-1 combines with J gene TRBJ2-3; D might be TRBD1 (6 bases). The germline V gene has CDR1 SGHRS and CDR2 YFSETQ. The CDR3 covers 15 residues. V was shortened by 7 bases and J by 2 bases, with 17 bases between the two germline ends. The DNA of the CDR3 is TGCGCCAGCTTGCCGGGACAACGCTACACAGATACGCAGTATTTT. Its translation: CASLPGQRYTDTQYF.

This chain uses TRBV27 with TRBJ2-3; TRBD2 matches 9 bases. The junction had 6 bases not matched to a gene; V was cut back by 3 bases and J by 5 bases. The CDR3 sequence is 15 residues long. Germline loops: CDR1 MNHEY, CDR2 SMNVEV (reference sequence). The CDR3 reads CASSLAGGPRDTQYF. DNA of the CDR3: TGTGCCAGCAGTTTGGCGGGAGGGCCTAGAGATACGCAGTATTTT.

The chain has TRBV2 and TRBJ1-5; TRBD1 matches at 7 bases. The CDR3 has 13 residues. The ends lost 4 bases at V and 6 bases at J; junction bases unmatched: 3. Germline CDR1 and CDR2: SNHLY and FYNNEI. The CDR3 sequence: CASSGTGPQPQHF. CDR3 nucleotides: TGTGCCAGCAGTGGGACAGGCCCTCAGCCCCAGCATTTT.

The chain links TRBV27 to TRBJ2-3; D is unresolved. The CDR3 contains 15 residues. The V end lost 0 bases, the J end lost 4 bases, and 11 bases lay between the germline ends. Germline loops: CDR1 MNHEY, CDR2 SMNVEV (reference sequence). CDR3 coding DNA: TGTGCCAGCAGTTTATCGATAATGTGGCCAGATACGCAGTATTTT. As protein: CASSLSIMWPDTQYF.

This chain uses TRBV7-2 with TRBJ1-6, with D hard to call. The CDR3 is 13 amino acids. The V end lost 4 bases, the J end lost 7 bases, and 8 bases lay between the germline ends. The germline V gene encodes CDR1 SGHTA and CDR2 FQGNSA. The CDR3 loop reads CASSSIMNSPLHF. Written as DNA, the CDR3 is TGTGCCAGCAGCTCCATCATGAATTCACCCCTCCACTTT.

The V call is TRBV24-1, the J call TRBJ2-7, with 12 bases fitting TRBD2. CDR1 and CDR2 from the germline V gene are KGHDR and SFDVKD. V lost 4 bases and J lost 3; bases outside the gene matches: 6. This CDR3 is built from 16 residues. DNA for the CDR3: TGTGCCACCAGTGACCCGACTAGCGGGAGAGACTACGAGCAGTACTTC. Translating it yields CATSDPTSGRDYEQYF.

The genes are TRBV5-4 and TRBJ1-2; no definite D call. The germline V gene encodes CDR1 SGHNT and CDR2 YYREEE (reference sequence). V was pared by 3 bases and J by 2 bases, with 11 bases between. The CDR3 has 14 residues. CDR3 region: CASSSGGQNYGYTF. Here the CDR3 DNA reads TGTGCCAGCAGCTCAGGAGGGCAGAACTATGGCTACACCTTC.

This clone came up a few times. V and J are TRBV7-9 and TRBJ2-1; 9 positions agree with TRBD2. With 5 bases clipped from V and 10 bases from J, the junction kept 9 bases outside the gene matches. The germline gives CDR1 SEHNR, CDR2 FQNEAQ (reference sequence). The CDR3 covers 14 residues. The CDR3 region has the DNA TGTGCCAGCAGCCCTGTCGTGACTAGCGGAGAGCAGTTCTTC. It specifies CASSPVVTSGEQFF. The entire variable domain, with the rest obtained from reference TRBV7-9 and TRBJ2-1, is as follows: DTGVSQNPRHKITKRGQNVTFRCDPISEHNRLYWYRQTLGQGPEFLTYFQNEAQLEKSRLLSDRFSAERPKGSFSTLEIQRTEQGDSAMYLCASSPVVTSGEQFFGPGTRLTVL.

The sample holds a few counts of this clone. One junction end does not reproduce the germline sequence, and a read error may be involved. The chain couples TRBV3-1 (or the pseudogene TRBV3-2) to TRBJ1-1; perhaps TRBD1 as D (6 bases). CDR3 size: 14 residues. In germline, CDR1 is LGHDT, CDR2 YNNKEL (reference sequence). CDR3 amino acids: CASSHGRGNSEAFF. The CDR3 nucleotides read TGTGCCAGCAGCCATGGAAGGGGGAACTCTGAAGCTTTCTTT.

The chain recombines TRBV6-1 with TRBJ1-4; D ambiguous. Per germline, CDR1 MNHNS and CDR2 SASEGT. The V end lost 3 bases, the J end lost 5 bases, and 16 bases lay between the germline ends. The CDR3 length is 16 residues. Here the CDR3 DNA reads TGTGCCAGCAGTGACCCCCGAGGACTTTCAAATGAAAAACTGTTTTTT. Amino acids: CASSDPRGLSNEKLFF.

The J gene is TRBJ2-5, the V gene TRBV5-4; 8 bases are shared with TRBD1. CDR3 length: 13 residues. V shed 5 bases and J 9 bases; nucleotides not matched to a gene: 9. The germline gives CDR1 SGHNT, CDR2 YYREEE (reference sequence). The CDR3 protein is CASRSQGAKAQYF. As DNA, the CDR3 is TGTGCCAGCAGATCGCAGGGGGCGAAGGCCCAGTACTTC. Filled out from reference TRBV5-4 and TRBJ2-5, the complete variable domain reads ETGVTQSPTHLIKTRGQQVTLRCSSQSGHNTVSWYQQALGQGPQFIFQYYREEENGRGNFPPRFSGLQFPNYSSELNVNALELDDSALYLCASRSQGAKAQYFGPGTRLLVL.

The J gene is TRBJ2-5, the V gene TRBV23-1; no reliable D call. TRBV23-1 is sorted into the ORF group, with uncertain function. This CDR3 has 15 residues. V lost 2 bases, J lost 5 bases, and 15 bases lay in between. CDR3 nucleotide sequence: TGCGCCAGCAGTCAACCCAAGAGCCCGCCGGAGACCCAGTACTTC. Its translation: CASSQPKSPPETQYF.

The sample holds one count of this clone. V usage is TRBV4-2 and J usage is TRBJ2-2; 9 nucleotides line up with TRBD1. This CDR3 region has 17 residues. V dropped 3 bases and J dropped 5; count of bases not matched to a gene: 10. From germline, CDR1 is LGHNA and CDR2 YNFKEQ. The CDR3 nucleotides are TGTGCCAGCAGCCAGGTTAAGACAGGGGGGATGACCGGGGAGCTGTTTTTT. Translated: CASSQVKTGGMTGELFF.

V is TRBV28 and J is TRBJ1-1; D is possibly TRBD1 (6 bases). V was cut by 8 bases and J by 6 bases, with 16 bases left in between. The germline V gene has CDR1 MDHEN and CDR2 SYDVKM. The CDR3 contains 13 residues. CDR3 sequence reads: CASGQGFFAEAFF. CDR3 DNA: TGTGCCAGCGGGCAGGGGTTTTTCGCTGAAGCTTTCTTT.

CDR3 nucleotides: TGTGCCAGCAGTTCGTTTGAAGCTTTCTTT. This codes for CASSSFEAFF. The chain uses TRBV28 and TRBJ1-1; D gene unclear. Germline-derived CDR1 and CDR2 are MDHEN and SYDVKM. This CDR3 region has 10 residues. V lost 4 bases to trimming and J lost 7 bases, with 4 bases between them.

The chain employs TRBV28 and TRBJ2-3; a possible D gene is TRBD1 (6 bases). CDR3 length: 15 amino acids. Germline V gives CDR1 MDHEN, CDR2 SYDVKM. V shed 3 bases and J shed 2 bases, with 12 bases lying between them. CDR3: CASSFRDTNTDTQYF. The CDR3 region has the DNA TGTGCCAGCAGTTTCCGGGACACAAACACAGATACGCAGTATTTT.

The V call is TRBV12-3 or TRBV12-4, the J call TRBJ1-5, with D hard to call. The CDR3 runs 12 residues. V lost 3 bases and J lost 7, with 7 bases in between. The CDR3 coding sequence is TGTGCCAGCAGTTTTGCGAGCCAGCCCCAGCATTTT. Amino acids: CASSFASQPQHF.

The chain employs TRBV5-1 and TRBJ2-2; no definite D call. V was trimmed by 1 base and J by 6 bases, leaving 10 bases between them. This CDR3 comprises 14 residues. Germline lookup yields CDR1 SGHRS and CDR2 YFSETQ. CDR3 sequence: CASSLSQSPGELFF. The CDR3 bases are TGCGCCAGCAGCTTGTCACAGTCCCCCGGGGAGCTGTTTTTT.

The chain recombines TRBV5-6 with TRBJ1-2; 8 bases align to TRBD1. V shed 3 bases, J shed 6 bases, and the junction held 7 bases outside the gene matches. The CDR3 is 14 residues long. CDR1 and CDR2 (germline): SGHDT, YYEEEE. CDR3 in DNA: TGTGCCAGCAGCTCCCAGGGGGCTTGGGATGGCTACACCTTC. Its protein product is CASSSQGAWDGYTF.

The chain couples TRBV5-4 to TRBJ2-2; 11 bases align to TRBD2. The CDR3 consists of 16 residues. Germline CDR1 reads SGHNT; CDR2 reads YYREEE (reference sequence). With V trimmed by 4 bases and J by 5 bases, 7 bases remained unmatched. In nucleotides, the CDR3 is TGTGCCAGCAGCGCGGTAGCGGGAGGGCCGACCGGGGAGCTGTTTTTT. This gives the protein CASSAVAGGPTGELFF.

CDR3 in amino acids: CATGDRGPNYGYTF. CDR3 sequence (DNA): TGTGCCACCGGAGACAGGGGCCCTAACTATGGCTACACCTTC. The chain links TRBV7-9 to TRBJ1-2; TRBD1 matches 8 bases. Germline CDR1 SEHNR, CDR2 FQNEAQ (reference sequence). The J segment lost 0 bases and the V segment lost 10 bases, leaving 7 bases of the junction unmatched. The CDR3 runs 14 residues.